This T cell receptor (beta chain) appears in the sequencing data of a study of CD8 T cells in ankylosing spondylitis. CDR1 is SGHTA, CDR2 FQGTGA, per germline. Trimming took off 0 bases at V and 4 bases at J, with 12 bases between the two ends. The CDR3 is 15 residues long. Study results and caveats: In synovial fluid and blood from reactive arthritis, some motif variants were previously reported. Among TCR beta sequences, a motif of about 8 highly homologous variants appeared characteristic of ankylosing spondylitis blood. Clones linked to disease were reported to show significant enrichment in matched ankylosing spondylitis synovial fluid.

Quantitative 5'-RACE with molecular barcodes generated TCR beta libraries. MiXCR, run by TCRdb on the 5' RACE reads, gives a single entry per CDR3 protein. The sample gives about 39,000 distinct CDR3 sequences, 9% to 12% of which show up once; 16% is in the top ten. In its sample, this clonotype was seen a few times. Its specificity is unknown. The rearrangement uses TRBV7-3 and TRBJ1-2; D remains ambiguous. Input material: blood, either unsorted or a sorted T cell fraction (not recorded which). This TCR derives from a male donor with ankylosing spondylitis or in good health (not recorded which). This CDR3 reads CASSLTGPSSYGYTF. The CDR3 region has the DNA TGTGCCAGCAGCTTAACAGGCCCCAGCAGCTATGGCTACACCTTC.